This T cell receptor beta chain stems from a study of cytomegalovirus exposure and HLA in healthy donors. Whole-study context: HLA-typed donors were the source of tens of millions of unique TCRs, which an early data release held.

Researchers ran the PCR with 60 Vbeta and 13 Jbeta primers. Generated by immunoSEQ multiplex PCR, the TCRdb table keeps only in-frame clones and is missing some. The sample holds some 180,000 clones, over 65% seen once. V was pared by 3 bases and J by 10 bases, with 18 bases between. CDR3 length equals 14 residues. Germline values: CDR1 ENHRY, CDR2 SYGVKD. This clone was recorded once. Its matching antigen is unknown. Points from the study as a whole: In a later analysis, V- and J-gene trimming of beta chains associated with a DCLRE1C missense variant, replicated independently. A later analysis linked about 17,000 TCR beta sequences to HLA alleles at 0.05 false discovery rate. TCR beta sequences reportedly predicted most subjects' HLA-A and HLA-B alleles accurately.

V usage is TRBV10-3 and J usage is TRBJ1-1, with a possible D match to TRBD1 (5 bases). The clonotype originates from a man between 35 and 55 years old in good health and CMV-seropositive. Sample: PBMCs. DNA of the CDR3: TGTGCCATCAGTGAAGGCGGGACTACAGGAGGAGCTTTCTTT. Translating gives CAISEGGTTGGAFF.